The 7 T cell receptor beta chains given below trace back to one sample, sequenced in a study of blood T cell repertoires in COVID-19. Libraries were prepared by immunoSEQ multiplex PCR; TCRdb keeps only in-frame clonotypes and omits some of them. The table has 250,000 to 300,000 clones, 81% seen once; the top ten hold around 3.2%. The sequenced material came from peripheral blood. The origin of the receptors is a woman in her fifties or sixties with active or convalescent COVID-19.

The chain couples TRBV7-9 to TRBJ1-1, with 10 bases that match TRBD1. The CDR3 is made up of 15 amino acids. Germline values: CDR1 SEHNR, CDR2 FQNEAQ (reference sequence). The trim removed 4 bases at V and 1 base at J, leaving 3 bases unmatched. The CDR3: CASSSRDRGNTEAFF. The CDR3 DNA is TGTGCCAGCAGCTCTCGGGACAGGGGGAACACTGAAGCTTTCTTT.

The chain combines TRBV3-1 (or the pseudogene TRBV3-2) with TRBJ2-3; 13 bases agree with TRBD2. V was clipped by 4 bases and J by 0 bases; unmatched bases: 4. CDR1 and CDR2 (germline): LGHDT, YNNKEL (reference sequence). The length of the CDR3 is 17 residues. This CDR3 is CASSRGLAGVSTDTQYF. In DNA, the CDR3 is TGTGCCAGCAGCCGCGGACTAGCGGGGGTGAGCACAGATACGCAGTATTTT.

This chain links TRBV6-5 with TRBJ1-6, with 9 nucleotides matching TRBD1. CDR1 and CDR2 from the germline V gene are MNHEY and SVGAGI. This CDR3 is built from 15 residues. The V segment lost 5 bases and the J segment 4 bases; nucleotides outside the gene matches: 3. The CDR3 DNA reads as TGTGCCAGCAGTATCGACAGGGGGTATAATTCACCCCTCCACTTT. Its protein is CASSIDRGYNSPLHF.

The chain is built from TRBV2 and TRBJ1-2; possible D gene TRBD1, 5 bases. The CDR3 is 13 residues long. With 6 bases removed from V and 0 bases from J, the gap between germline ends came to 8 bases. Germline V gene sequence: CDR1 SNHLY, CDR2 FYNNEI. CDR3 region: CASRGAPNYGYTF. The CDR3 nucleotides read TGTGCCAGCAGAGGGGCACCTAACTATGGCTACACCTTC.

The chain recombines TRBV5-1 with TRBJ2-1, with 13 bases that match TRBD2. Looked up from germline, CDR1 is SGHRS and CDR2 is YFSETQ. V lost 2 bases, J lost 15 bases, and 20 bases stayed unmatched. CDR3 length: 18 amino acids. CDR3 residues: CASSLGIGRLAGGPVLFF. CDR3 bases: TGCGCCAGCAGCTTAGGAATCGGGCGACTAGCGGGGGGCCCAGTACTGTTCTTC. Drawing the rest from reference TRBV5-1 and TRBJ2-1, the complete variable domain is KAGVTQTPRYLIKTRGQQVTLSCSPISGHRSVSWYQQTPGQGLQFLFEYFSETQRNKGNFPGRFSGRQFSNSRSEMNVSTLELGDSALYLCASSLGIGRLAGGPVLFFGPGTRLTVL.

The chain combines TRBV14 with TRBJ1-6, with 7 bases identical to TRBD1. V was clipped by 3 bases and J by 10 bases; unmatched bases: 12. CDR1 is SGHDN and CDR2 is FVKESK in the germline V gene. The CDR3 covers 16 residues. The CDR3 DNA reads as TGTGCCAGCAGCCAGGACAGGACGGTTGGGTCCTCACCCCTCCACTTT. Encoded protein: CASSQDRTVGSSPLHF.

Here the CDR3 DNA reads TGTGCCAGCAGTGAGACGGGACAGGCCTTTTGGGAGCAGTACTTC. Its translation is CASSETGQAFWEQYF. The rearrangement joins TRBV6-1 to TRBJ2-7, with 8 bases lining up with TRBD1. J gave up 7 bases and V 3 bases, and 11 bases lay outside the gene matches. Germline V lookup: CDR1 MNHNS, CDR2 SASEGT. The CDR3 has 15 amino acids.